These 9 T cell receptor beta chains share one sample of origin, sequenced in a study of cytomegalovirus exposure and HLA in healthy donors (dated by TCRdb to the late 2010s). The library came from the immunoSEQ multiplex PCR assay. The multiplex PCR relied on a mix of 60 forward primers for TCR Vbeta segments and 13 reverse primers for TCR Jbeta segments. What TCRdb holds here is the immuneACCESS table cut down to in-frame rearrangements. Part of the clones is not present; checked against another copy, under half of the missing clones reflect an unresolved V gene, and the others are unexplained. Within this sample are some 90,000 clones, with over 60% of them counted one time only. The ten largest make up approximately 5% of the sample. Sequenced sample: PBMCs. The receptors shown here come from a man aged 25-45 years in good health and CMV-seropositive.

Only a few counts were recorded for this clone. The rearrangement joins TRBV2 to TRBJ2-2; TRBD2 matches 14 bases. Trimming took 4 bases from V and 5 from J; bases not matched to a gene: 12. CDR3 length: 19 amino acids. Germline CDR1 reads SNHLY; CDR2 reads FYNNEI. For the CDR3, the DNA is TGTGCCAGCAGTGCCCATGGGGGACTAGCGGGAGCGAGGACCGGGGAGCTGTTTTTT. This gives the protein CASSAHGGLAGARTGELFF.

V and J are TRBV6-5 and TRBJ1-5; TRBD1 aligns across 8 bases. The CDR3 has 13 amino acids. The junction had 3 bases not matched to a gene; V was cut back by 2 bases and J by 9 bases. CDR1 is MNHEY, CDR2 SVGAGI, per germline. The CDR3 protein is CASSYQGAGPQHF. CDR3 bases: TGTGCCAGCAGTTACCAGGGGGCCGGGCCCCAGCATTTT.

The chain recombines TRBV2 with TRBJ1-2; possibly TRBD1 for D (5 bases). V was pared by 7 bases and J by 2 bases, with 11 bases between. Germline CDR1 SNHLY, CDR2 FYNNEI. The CDR3 contains 13 residues. The CDR3 DNA sequence: TGTGCCAGCACGTCGGGGGGAAACTATGGCTACACCTTC. It specifies CASTSGGNYGYTF. Based on the CDR3 plus reference TRBV2 and TRBJ1-2, the full variable domain is EPEVTQTPSHQVTQMGQEVILRCVPISNHLYFYWYRQILGQKVEFLVSFYNNEISEKSEIFDDQFSVERPDGSNFTLKIRSTKLEDSAMYFCASTSGGNYGYTFGSGTRLTVV.

The chain uses TRBV28 and TRBJ2-7; 7 bases fit TRBD1. The CDR3 runs to 14 residues. Germline loops: CDR1 MDHEN, CDR2 SYDVKM. With V trimmed by 6 bases and J by 2 bases, 7 bases remained unmatched. The CDR3 sequence: CASRHNRGAYEQYF. As DNA, the CDR3 is TGTGCCAGCAGGCACAACAGGGGAGCCTACGAGCAGTACTTC. The complete variable domain, with remaining parts taken from reference TRBV28 and TRBJ2-7, reads DVKVTQSSRYLVKRTGEKVFLECVQDMDHENMFWYRQDPGLGLRLIYFSYDVKMKEKGDIPEGYSVSREKKERFSLILESASTNQTSMYLCASRHNRGAYEQYFGPGTRLTVT.

The chain employs TRBV30 and TRBJ2-7, with TRBD1 matching over 9 bases. The length of the CDR3 is 14 residues. V shed 4 bases and J 5 bases; nucleotides not matched to a gene: 9. The germline gives CDR1 GTSNPN, CDR2 SVGIG (reference sequence). The CDR3 sequence is CAWTKGQGFHEQYF. The CDR3 nucleotides read TGTGCCTGGACCAAGGGACAGGGTTTTCACGAGCAGTACTTC.

The CDR3 here is CASSLQTGELFF. CDR3 in DNA: TGTGCCAGCAGCCTCCAGACCGGGGAGCTGTTTTTT. The rearrangement joins TRBV5-4 to TRBJ2-2; D is uncertain. V shed 4 bases and J shed 5 bases, with 6 bases lying between them. Germline lookup yields CDR1 SGHNT and CDR2 YYREEE (reference sequence). CDR3 length: 12 residues.

The chain recombines TRBV30 with TRBJ1-6, with D perhaps matching TRBD1 (6 bases). Trimming removed 1 base at V and 6 bases at J, with 16 bases between. The CDR3 contains 16 residues. Germline V gene sequence: CDR1 GTSNPN, CDR2 SVGIG (reference sequence). The CDR3 DNA is TGTGCCTGGAGTGGTGAGAGGACAGTACGTAATTCACCCCTCCACTTT. This sequence encodes CAWSGERTVRNSPLHF.

The rearrangement joins TRBV29-1 to TRBJ1-1, with TRBD1 as a possible D gene (5 bases). V was pared by 5 bases and J by 3 bases, with 25 bases between. The CDR3 has 17 amino acids. Germline V gene data show CDR1 as SQVTM and CDR2 as ANQGSEA. The chain's CDR3 is CSVLRDSYSPLDTEAFF. CDR3 in DNA: TGCAGCGTTTTGAGGGACTCTTATTCCCCCTTGGACACTGAAGCTTTCTTT.

The chain links TRBV7-2 to TRBJ1-2, with 11 bases fitting TRBD1. With 5 bases clipped from V and 7 bases from J, the junction kept 6 bases outside the gene matches. CDR3 size: 14 residues. Germline values: CDR1 SGHTA, CDR2 FQGNSA. The CDR3 coding sequence is TGTGCCAGCAGCACCAGGGACAGGGGGACTGGCTACACCTTC. This translates into CASSTRDRGTGYTF.